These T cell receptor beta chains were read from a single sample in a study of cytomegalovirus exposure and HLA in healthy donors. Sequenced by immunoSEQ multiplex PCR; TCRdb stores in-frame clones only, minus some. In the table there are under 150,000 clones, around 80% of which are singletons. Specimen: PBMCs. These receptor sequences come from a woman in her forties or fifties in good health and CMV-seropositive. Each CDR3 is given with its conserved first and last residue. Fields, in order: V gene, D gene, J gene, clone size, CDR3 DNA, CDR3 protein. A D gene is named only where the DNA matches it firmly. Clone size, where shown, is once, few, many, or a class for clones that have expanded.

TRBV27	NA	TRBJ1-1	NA	TGTGCCAGCAGGTCCTCTGGGGGGGTAACTGAAGCTTTCTTT	CASRSSGGVTEAFF
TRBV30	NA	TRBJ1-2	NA	TGTGCCTGGAGTGCGGGCTATGGCTACACCTTC	CAWSAGYGYTF
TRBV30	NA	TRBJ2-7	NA	TGTGCCTGGAGTGACCGCCCCGGGAACGTGGGCGAGCAGTACTTC	CAWSDRPGNVGEQYF
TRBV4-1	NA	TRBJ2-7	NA	TGCGCCAGCAGCCAAGATGCGCAGGGCCCTAGCTCCTACGAGCAGTACTTC	CASSQDAQGPSSYEQYF
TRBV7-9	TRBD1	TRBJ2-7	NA	TGTGCCAGCAGCTTGGGACAGGCCAGCTCCTACGAGCAGTACTTC	CASSLGQASSYEQYF
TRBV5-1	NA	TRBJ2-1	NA	TGCGCCAGCAGCCCCTTCCCTACCCCGAGCTCCTACAATGAGCAGTTCTTC	CASSPFPTPSSYNEQFF
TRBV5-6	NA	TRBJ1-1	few	TGTGCCAGCAGCTTTGGAGGGGAGCCAGGAGCTTTCTTT	CASSFGGEPGAFF
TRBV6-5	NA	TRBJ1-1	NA	TGTGCCAGCAGGAGGGAGACTGAAGCTTTCTTT	CASRRETEAFF
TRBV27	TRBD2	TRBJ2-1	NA	TGTGCCAGCAGTTTTGGGCGGGAGGGCTACAATGAGCAGTTCTTC	CASSFGREGYNEQFF
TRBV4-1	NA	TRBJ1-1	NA	TGCGCCAGCAGTCGGACTCTCGGATGGGCTGAAGCTTTCTTT	CASSRTLGWAEAFF
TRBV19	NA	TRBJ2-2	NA	TGTGCCAGTATGGGGCAGGGGAACACCGGGGAGCTGTTTTTT	CASMGQGNTGELFF
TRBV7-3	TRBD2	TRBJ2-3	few	TGTGCCAGCAGCCTCAGACTAGCGGGGGGGCCAGATACGCAGTATTTT	CASSLRLAGGPDTQYF
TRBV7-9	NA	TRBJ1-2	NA	TGTGCCAGCAGCCTAGATCTATTTGGCTACACCTTC	CASSLDLFGYTF
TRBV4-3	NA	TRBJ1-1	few	TGCGCCAGCAGCCAAGATGGCTCGACAGATTCGGCCTTGTTT	CASSQDGSTDSALF
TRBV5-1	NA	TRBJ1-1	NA	TGCGCCAGCAGCTTGGGCTCAGGAAACACTGAAGCTTTCTTT	CASSLGSGNTEAFF
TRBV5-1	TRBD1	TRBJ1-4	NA	TGCGCCAGCAGCTCTGACAGGGGGGAAAAACTGTTTTTT	CASSSDRGEKLFF
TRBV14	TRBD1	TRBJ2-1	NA	TGTGCCAGCAGCCTCCGACAGGGCAGACTGGTTGAGCAGTTCTTC	CASSLRQGRLVEQFF
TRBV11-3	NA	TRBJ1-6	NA	TGTGCCAGCAGCTTCGCACAGGTCCCCCTCCACTTT	CASSFAQVPLHF
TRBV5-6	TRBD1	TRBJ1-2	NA	TGTGCCAGCAGCTTAACACAGGGGCTCAAGGGCTACACCTTC	CASSLTQGLKGYTF
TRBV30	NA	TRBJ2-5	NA	TGTGCCTGGAGTGTTTTAAAGACCCAGTACTTC	CAWSVLKTQYF
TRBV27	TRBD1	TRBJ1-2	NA	TGTGCCAGCAGTGGTCAGACAGGGGTGATCCCATATGGCTACACCTTC	CASSGQTGVIPYGYTF
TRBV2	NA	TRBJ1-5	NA	TGTGCCAGCAATCCACAGGGTTCCAATCAGCCCCAGCATTTT	CASNPQGSNQPQHF
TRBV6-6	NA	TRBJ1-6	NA	TGTGCCAGCAGATCGACGAGGCAGGGAGGAGATTCACCCCTCCACTTT	CASRSTRQGGDSPLHF
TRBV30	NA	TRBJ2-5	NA	TGTGCCTGGAGTTCCCCTCATCGACTAGTAGAGACCCAGTACTTC	CAWSSPHRLVETQYF
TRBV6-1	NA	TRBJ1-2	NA	TGTGCCAGCAGTGAATCAGGGGACTATGGCTACACCTTC	CASSESGDYGYTF
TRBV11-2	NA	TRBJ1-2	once	TGTGCCAGCAGCTTAGTAGGGGCGGGGGTTCGTGGCTACACCTTC	CASSLVGAGVRGYTF
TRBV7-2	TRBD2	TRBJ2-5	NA	TGTGCCAGCAGCTTAGGCAGCGGGGGGTACCTGGAGACCCAGTACTTC	CASSLGSGGYLETQYF
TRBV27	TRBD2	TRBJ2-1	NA	TGTGCCAGCAGTCCAACTAGCGGGAGTGGCTACAATGAGCAGTTCTTC	CASSPTSGSGYNEQFF
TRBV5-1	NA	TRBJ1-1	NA	TGCGCCAGCAGCCCGCAGGTAGACACTGAAGCTTTCTTT	CASSPQVDTEAFF
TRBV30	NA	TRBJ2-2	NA	TGTGCCTGGAGTAGGAGGGCCCTCGCCACCGGGGAGCTGTTTTTT	CAWSRRALATGELFF
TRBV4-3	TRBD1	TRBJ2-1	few	TGCGCCAGCAGCCAAAGGACAGGGATATCTAGTGAGCAGTTCTTC	CASSQRTGISSEQFF
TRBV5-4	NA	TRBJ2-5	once	TGTGCCAGCAGCTTGAGGTTCGGTGGGGGGGCCGTAGAAGAGACCCAGTACTTC	CASSLRFGGGAVEETQYF
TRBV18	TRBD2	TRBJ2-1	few	TGTGCCAGCTCTCCAAGCGGGGGGGTCTACAATGAGCAGTTCTTC	CASSPSGGVYNEQFF
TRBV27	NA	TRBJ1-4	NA	TGTGCCAGCAGTCCCCGGGCCACTAGGAATGAAAAACTGTTTTTT	CASSPRATRNEKLFF
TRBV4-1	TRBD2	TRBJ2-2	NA	TGCGCCAGCAGCCACGGACTAGCGGGGGTCATCACCGGGGAGCTGTTTTTT	CASSHGLAGVITGELFF
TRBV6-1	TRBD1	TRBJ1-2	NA	TGTGCCAGCAGTGCAATTCCGGGACAGGGATCCTATGGCTACACCTTC	CASSAIPGQGSYGYTF
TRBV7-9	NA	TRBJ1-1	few	TGTGCCAGCAGCCCCAGGGGGAACACTGAAGCTTTCTTT	CASSPRGNTEAFF
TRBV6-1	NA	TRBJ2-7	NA	TGTGCCAGCAACCCTTGGGGCTACGAGCAGTACTTC	CASNPWGYEQYF
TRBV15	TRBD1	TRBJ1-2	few	TGTGCCACCAGCAGAGTGGGACAGGGTGGCTACACCTTC	CATSRVGQGGYTF
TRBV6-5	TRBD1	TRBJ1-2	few	TGTGCCAGCAGTTTGAACGGACAGGGGCACTACACCTTC	CASSLNGQGHYTF
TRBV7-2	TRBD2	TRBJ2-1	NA	TGTGCCAGCAGCTTCACAGGACTAGCGGGGGCCGCTGAGCAGTTCTTC	CASSFTGLAGAAEQFF
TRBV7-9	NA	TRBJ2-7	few	TGTGCCAGCAGCTTAACGGGAGTCACCTACGAGCAGTACTTC	CASSLTGVTYEQYF
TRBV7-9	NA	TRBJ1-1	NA	TGTGCCAGCAGCTCAGACAGTCTGAACACTGAAGCTTTCTTT	CASSSDSLNTEAFF